This T cell receptor (beta chain) was recovered during a study of blood T cells in healthy people across ages. About the research overall: Per two T cells, template switching captured roughly one barcoded beta molecule.

Study findings and constraints: Estimated diversity that came from one million T cells was considered an underestimate. Across samples, TCR beta diversity tracked strongly with naive T cell percentage.

This clonotype appeared a single time. Antigen unknown. From germline, CDR1 is SGHRS and CDR2 YFSETQ. This CDR3 has 13 residues. Next came a second PCR, run for 7 to 11 cycles, which used a sample-barcoded 5' primer along with a J-beta primer mix. TCRdb re-called the 5' RACE reads with MiXCR, one entry per CDR3 protein. Of 650,000 to 800,000 distinct CDR3 sequences in the sample, roughly half were seen once. The TCR sequence derives from a woman of 80 years or more in good health. Sequenced sample: blood. The V call is TRBV5-1, the J call TRBJ2-4, with D uncertain. The last part of the DNA fits TRBJ2-7 better; the J call may be wrong. CDR3 sequence: CASSPFDDHEQYF. In nucleotides, the CDR3 is TGCGCCAGCAGCCCCTTTGACGATCACGAGCAGTACTTC.